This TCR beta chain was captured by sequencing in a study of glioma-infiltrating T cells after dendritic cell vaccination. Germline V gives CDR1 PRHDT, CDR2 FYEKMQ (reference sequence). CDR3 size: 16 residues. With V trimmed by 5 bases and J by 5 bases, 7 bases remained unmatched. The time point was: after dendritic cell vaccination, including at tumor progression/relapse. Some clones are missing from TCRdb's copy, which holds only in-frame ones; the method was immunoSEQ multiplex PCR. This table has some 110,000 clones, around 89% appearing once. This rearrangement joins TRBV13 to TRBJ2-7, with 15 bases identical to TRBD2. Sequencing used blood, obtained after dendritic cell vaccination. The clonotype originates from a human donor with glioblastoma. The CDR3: CASSHRTSGREDEQYF. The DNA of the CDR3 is TGTGCCAGCAGCCACCGGACTAGCGGGAGGGAGGACGAGCAGTACTTC.